These T cell receptor beta chains were read from a single sample in a study of shared clonotypes between healthy human individuals. Generated by immunoSEQ multiplex PCR, the TCRdb table keeps only in-frame clones and is missing some. The table lists a few million clones, approximately 93% of them singletons. The specimen was naive CD4+ T cells from PBMCs. These receptors came from a man aged 18 to 30 in good health. Some clones in this sample may be carry-over from other donors' samples. Each CDR3 is given with its conserved first and last residue.

TRBV20-1	TRBJ2-1	CSAQRLAEQFF
TRBV9	TRBJ2-1	CASNGREYRINEQFF
TRBV7-9	TRBJ2-3	CASSASGSDTQYF
TRBV5-4	TRBJ2-5	CASSRDSRGETQYF
TRBV5-4	TRBJ2-1	CASSLTFLKLSYNEQFF
TRBV5-1	TRBJ2-3	CASSFSGGADTQYF
TRBV2	TRBJ1-6	CASSLQGANSPLHF
TRBV5-1	TRBJ1-1	CASTLLDRNTEAFF
TRBV28	TRBJ1-3	CASSLIQGGRDTIYF
TRBV18	TRBJ2-5	CASSLHLPSLYGGTQYF
TRBV28	TRBJ1-2	CASSFVLLGQTLNYGYTF
TRBV30	TRBJ2-3	CAWSAGLASTDTQYF
TRBV19	TRBJ1-5	CASKPGQNQPQHF
TRBV14	TRBJ2-7	CASSFGVRYEQYF
TRBV18	TRBJ2-2	CASSPPGLPTGELFF
TRBV7-2	TRBJ2-5	CASSLNAGGWETQYF
TRBV7-2	TRBJ1-2	CASSLGTEYGYTF
TRBV30	TRBJ2-7	CAWSVGLAGSYEQYF
TRBV9	TRBJ2-1	CASSVYGGSNEQFF
TRBV9	TRBJ2-7	CASSVGTPTNSYEQYF
TRBV4-3	TRBJ2-2	CASSQDRSRRATGELFF
TRBV29-1	TRBJ1-1	CSVERQKDTEAFF
TRBV28	TRBJ1-4	CASRDTLEKLFF
TRBV12-5	TRBJ2-2	CASGTVGELFF
TRBV28	TRBJ1-6	CASSYSGSPLHF
TRBV19	TRBJ2-7	CASRESGSNEQYF
TRBV2	TRBJ1-5	CASSIAQPQHF
TRBV7-2	TRBJ2-7	CASSLSGSSYEQYF
TRBV18	TRBJ2-7	CASSPGEDPTYYEQYF
TRBV7-2	TRBJ1-3	CASSFNPGFSGNTIYF
TRBV11-2	TRBJ1-1	CASSPIGGPNTEAFF
TRBV9	TRBJ2-1	CASSGSGRAGYNEQFF
TRBV28	TRBJ2-2	CASRGAGANTGELFF
TRBV5-4	TRBJ2-7	CASSSGTGGDEQYF
TRBV20-1	TRBJ2-5	CSARGETQYF